These T cell receptor beta chains were read from a single sample in a study of T cells in Graves' hyperthyroidism and ophthalmopathy. TCRdb itself ran the multiplex PCR reads through MiXCR, one entry per CDR3 protein. The repertoire has around 600,000 distinct CDR3 sequences, 12% to 15% of them found once; the top ten carry approximately 6.4%. Material for sequencing was blood. These receptors were taken from a woman in her late teens or twenties with Graves' ophthalmopathy. The CDR3 runs from the conserved cysteine through the conserved F or W. A D gene is named only where the DNA matches it firmly. Clone size, where shown, is once, few, many, or a class for clones that have expanded.

V: TRBV6-1; J: TRBJ2-2; D: NA; size: NA; length: 14; CDR3: CASSHRLGPGELFF; DNA: TGTGCCAGCAGCCACAGGCTCGGGCCCGGGGAGCTGTTTTTT
V: TRBV27; J: TRBJ2-7; D: TRBD2; size: many; length: 13; CDR3: CASSLGGAREQYF; DNA: TGTGCCAGCTCCCTCGGGGGGGCGCGCGAGCAGTACTTC
V: TRBV2; J: TRBJ1-5; D: TRBD1; size: NA; length: 16; CDR3: CASSETDRGSTQPQHF; DNA: TGTGCCAGCAGTGAAACCGACAGGGGGTCAACCCAGCCCCAGCATTTT
V: TRBV7-2; J: TRBJ2-7; D: NA; size: few; length: 13; CDR3: CASSLVREVEQYF; DNA: TGTGCCAGCAGCTTAGTACGGGAAGTTGAGCAGTACTTC
V: TRBV4-2; J: TRBJ2-7; D: NA; size: NA; length: 13; CDR3: CASSQRAPYEQYF; DNA: TGTGCCAGCAGCCAACGCGCCCCCTACGAGCAGTACTTC
V: TRBV11-3; J: TRBJ1-6; D: NA; size: many; length: 13; CDR3: CASSLDRNSPLHF; DNA: TGTGCCAGCAGCTTAGACAGAAATTCACCCCTCCACTTT
V: TRBV28; J: TRBJ2-7; D: TRBD2; size: many; length: 18; CDR3: CASSFAGTSGLSSYEQYF; DNA: TGTGCCAGCAGTTTCGCCGGGACTAGCGGGTTAAGCTCCTACGAGCAGTACTTC
V: TRBV28; J: TRBJ2-7; D: NA; size: many; length: 14; CDR3: CASSLYDSKVGQYF; DNA: TGTGCCAGCAGTTTATACGACTCCAAGGTCGGGCAGTACTTC
V: TRBV10-3; J: TRBJ2-3; D: TRBD2; size: many; length: 17; CDR3: CAISDPTHGDYTDTQYF; DNA: TGTGCCATCAGTGACCCAACCCACGGGGACTACACAGATACGCAGTATTTT
V: TRBV4-1; J: TRBJ2-6; D: NA; size: NA; length: 13; CDR3: CAVGPSGANVLTF; DNA: TGCGCGGTAGGGCCCTCTGGGGCCAACGTCCTGACTTTC
V: TRBV5-6; J: TRBJ2-7; D: NA; size: NA; length: 14; CDR3: CASSLTGLYYEQYF; DNA: TGTGCCAGCAGCTTGACAGGACTATACTACGAGCAGTACTTC
V: TRBV5-1; J: TRBJ2-2; D: NA; size: many; length: 14; CDR3: CASSLQLDTGELFF; DNA: TGCGCCAGCAGCTTGCAGTTAGACACCGGGGAGCTGTTTTTT
V: TRBV20-1; J: TRBJ2-1; D: TRBD2; size: many; length: 13; CDR3: CSANGRSINEQFF; DNA: TGCAGTGCTAACGGGAGGAGTATAAATGAGCAGTTCTTC
V: TRBV6-4; J: TRBJ1-1; D: NA; size: NA; length: 14; CDR3: CASSDSRGDTEAFF; DNA: TGTGCCAGCAGTGACTCTCGGGGGGACACTGAAGCTTTCTTT
V: TRBV12-3/TRBV12-4; J: TRBJ2-7; D: TRBD2; size: many; length: 18; CDR3: CASSLYWLAGASDDEQYF; DNA: TGTGCCAGCAGTTTATATTGGCTAGCGGGGGCCAGTGACGACGAGCAGTACTTC
V: TRBV2; J: TRBJ1-5; D: TRBD1; size: many; length: 15; CDR3: CASRTGTGGRQPQHF; DNA: TGTGCCAGCAGGACCGGGACAGGGGGCCGTCAGCCCCAGCATTTT
V: TRBV7-8; J: TRBJ2-1; D: NA; size: many; length: 16; CDR3: CASSFDPGLGYNEQFF; DNA: TGTGCCAGCAGCTTTGACCCGGGACTGGGTTACAATGAGCAGTTCTTC
V: TRBV5-8; J: TRBJ2-2; D: TRBD1; size: NA; length: 15; CDR3: CASSSPYRGAGELFF; DNA: TGTGCCAGCAGCTCTCCTTACAGGGGAGCCGGGGAGCTGTTTTTT
V: TRBV6-2/TRBV6-3; J: TRBJ2-2; D: NA; size: NA; length: 15; CDR3: CASTQGRGHTGELFF; DNA: TGTGCCAGCACACAGGGGAGGGGTCACACCGGGGAGCTGTTTTTT
V: TRBV7-3; J: TRBJ2-3; D: TRBD2; size: many; length: 13; CDR3: CASSPTTSGSQYF; DNA: TGTGCCAGCAGCCCTACGACTAGCGGGAGTCAGTATTTT
V: TRBV7-3; J: TRBJ2-2; D: TRBD2; size: many; length: 15; CDR3: CASSGGLAGTGELFF; DNA: TGTGCCAGCAGCGGGGGACTAGCGGGGACCGGGGAGCTGTTTTTT
V: TRBV2; J: TRBJ1-2; D: NA; size: many; length: 12; CDR3: CASSGSPYGYTF; DNA: TGTGCCAGCAGCGGGAGCCCCTATGGCTACACCTTC
V: TRBV30; J: TRBJ1-4; D: NA; size: many; length: 14; CDR3: CAWSPGMTNEKLFF; DNA: TGTGCCTGGAGTCCAGGGATGACTAATGAAAAACTGTTTTTT
V: TRBV7-9; J: TRBJ2-7; D: TRBD2; size: few; length: 15; CDR3: CASSLTSGTSYEQYF; DNA: TGTGCCAGCAGCCTCACTAGCGGGACCTCCTACGAGCAGTACTTC
V: TRBV6-2/TRBV6-3; J: TRBJ2-6; D: NA; size: many; length: 15; CDR3: CASKGGDSGANVLTF; DNA: TGTGCCTCTAAGGGTGGGGACTCTGGGGCCAACGTCCTGACTTTC
V: TRBV2; J: TRBJ2-7; D: TRBD1; size: many; length: 14; CDR3: CASAPTGGAGEQYF; DNA: TGTGCCAGCGCTCCCACAGGGGGCGCGGGAGAGCAGTACTTC